The clone carrying this T cell receptor (beta chain) appeared once. Its antigen is currently unknown. This sample is part of a study of cytomegalovirus exposure and HLA in healthy donors. Turning to the study itself: Early released data had about 85 million unique TCRs, all coming from HLA-typed donors.

Study outcomes and limitations: Researchers counted around 180 TCR beta chains as cytomegalovirus-associated. Among the most significant clusters, several appeared linked to common viral pathogens in a later analysis. Further analysis, carried out later, found HLA-associated TCR beta chains more clonally expanded than equally common other chains.

The PCR ran on 60 Vbeta and 13 Jbeta primers. Only in-frame clones appear in the TCRdb table, and some are missing; sequencing was by immunoSEQ multiplex PCR. The table has under 150,000 clones, over 70% seen once. The V and J ends lost 0 bases and 2 bases respectively, with 9 bases between them. Germline CDR1 and CDR2: PRHDT and FYEKMQ (reference sequence). This CDR3 is 15 amino acids long. Sequenced input: PBMCs. The receptor comes from a man aged 18 to 30 in good health and CMV-seronegative. The chain recombines TRBV13 with TRBJ2-3, with D possibly TRBD2 on 6 matching bases. The DNA for the CDR3 is TGTGCCAGCAGCTTAGGTGGGGGGTACACAGATACGCAGTATTTT. It codes for CASSLGGGYTDTQYF.